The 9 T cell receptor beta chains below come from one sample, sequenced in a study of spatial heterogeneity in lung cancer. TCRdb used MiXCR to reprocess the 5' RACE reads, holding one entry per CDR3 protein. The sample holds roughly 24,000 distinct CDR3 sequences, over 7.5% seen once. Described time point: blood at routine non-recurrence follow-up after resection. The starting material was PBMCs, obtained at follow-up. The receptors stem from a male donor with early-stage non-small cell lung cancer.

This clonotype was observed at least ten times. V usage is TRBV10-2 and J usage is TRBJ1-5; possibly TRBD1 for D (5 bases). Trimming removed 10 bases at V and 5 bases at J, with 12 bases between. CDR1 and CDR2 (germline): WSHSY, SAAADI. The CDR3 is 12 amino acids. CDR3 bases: TGCGCCACCACCGCGGGGGATCAGCCCCAGCATTTT. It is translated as CATTAGDQPQHF.

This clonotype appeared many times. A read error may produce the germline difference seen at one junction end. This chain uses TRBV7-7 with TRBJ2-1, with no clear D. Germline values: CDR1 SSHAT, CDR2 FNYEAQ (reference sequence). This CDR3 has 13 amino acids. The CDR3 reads CASSPVNSDEQFF. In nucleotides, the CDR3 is TGTGCTAGCAGCCCCGTGAACAGTGATGAGCAGTTCTTC.

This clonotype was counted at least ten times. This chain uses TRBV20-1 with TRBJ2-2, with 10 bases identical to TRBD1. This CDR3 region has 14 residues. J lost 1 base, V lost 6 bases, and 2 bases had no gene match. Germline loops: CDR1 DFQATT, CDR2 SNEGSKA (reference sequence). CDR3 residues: CSARTGGNTGELFF. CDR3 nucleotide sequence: TGCAGTGCGCGGACAGGGGGGAACACCGGGGAGCTGTTTTTT.

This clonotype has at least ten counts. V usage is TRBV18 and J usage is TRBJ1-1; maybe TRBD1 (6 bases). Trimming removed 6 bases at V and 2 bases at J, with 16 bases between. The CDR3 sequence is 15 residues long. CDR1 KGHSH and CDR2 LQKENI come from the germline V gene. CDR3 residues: CASSAQGTPNTEAFF. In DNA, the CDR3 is TGTGCCAGCTCGGCCCAGGGGACCCCAAACACTGAAGCTTTCTTT.

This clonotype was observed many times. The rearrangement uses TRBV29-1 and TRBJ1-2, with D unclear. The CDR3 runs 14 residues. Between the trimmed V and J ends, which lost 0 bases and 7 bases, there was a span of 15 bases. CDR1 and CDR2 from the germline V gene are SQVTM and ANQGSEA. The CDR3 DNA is TGCAGCGTTGAAGAGTCTCGCCAGACGGGTGGCTACACCTTC. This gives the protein CSVEESRQTGGYTF.

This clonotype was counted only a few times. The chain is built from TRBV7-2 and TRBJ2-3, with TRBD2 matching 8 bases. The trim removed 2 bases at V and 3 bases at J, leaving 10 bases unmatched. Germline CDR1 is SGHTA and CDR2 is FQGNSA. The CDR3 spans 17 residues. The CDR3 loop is CASSLWWSGGPTDTQYF. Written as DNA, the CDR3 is TGTGCCAGCAGCTTATGGTGGTCGGGGGGGCCTACAGATACGCAGTATTTT.

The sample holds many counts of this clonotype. CDR3 in amino acids: CASSPGTGGPRRGYEQYF. The CDR3 DNA reads TGTGCCAGCAGTCCCGGGACAGGGGGCCCCCGGAGGGGTTACGAGCAGTACTTC. This sequence joins TRBV27 and TRBJ2-7; TRBD1 agrees at 12 bases. The CDR3 loop spans 18 amino acids. After removal of 5 bases from V and 4 bases from J, the junction contained 15 bases not matched to a gene. Germline CDR1 MNHEY, CDR2 SMNVEV (reference sequence).

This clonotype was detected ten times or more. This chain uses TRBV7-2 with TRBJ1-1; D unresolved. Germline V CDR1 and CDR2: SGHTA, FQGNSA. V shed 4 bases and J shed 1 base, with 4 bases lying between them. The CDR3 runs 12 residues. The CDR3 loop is CASSSRNTEAFF. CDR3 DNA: TGTGCCAGCAGCTCCCGGAACACTGAAGCTTTCTTT. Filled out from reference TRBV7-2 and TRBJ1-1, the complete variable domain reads GAGVSQSPSNKVTEKGKDVELRCDPISGHTALYWYRQSLGQGLEFLIYFQGNSAPDKSGLPSDRFSAERTGGSVSTLTIQRTQQEDSAVYLCASSSRNTEAFFGQGTRLTVV.

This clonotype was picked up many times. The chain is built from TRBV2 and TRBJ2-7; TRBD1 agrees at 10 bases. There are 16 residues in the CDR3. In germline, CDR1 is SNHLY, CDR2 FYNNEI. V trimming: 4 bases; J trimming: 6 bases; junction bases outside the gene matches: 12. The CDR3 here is CASSVHPPGTGAEQYF. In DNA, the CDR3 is TGTGCCAGCAGTGTACACCCCCCCGGGACAGGGGCCGAGCAGTACTTC.